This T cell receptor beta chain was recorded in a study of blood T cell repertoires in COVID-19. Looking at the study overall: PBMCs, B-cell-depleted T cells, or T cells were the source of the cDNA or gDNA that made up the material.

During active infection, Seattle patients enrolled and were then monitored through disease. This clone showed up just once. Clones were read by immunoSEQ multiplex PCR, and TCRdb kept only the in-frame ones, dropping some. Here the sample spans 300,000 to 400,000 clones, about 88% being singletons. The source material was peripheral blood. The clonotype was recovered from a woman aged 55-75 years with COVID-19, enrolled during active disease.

CDR3 nucleotides: TGTGCCAGCAGCCAAGGAGGGGGCCCTCGGGCTGTTTCACCCCTCCACTTT. Translating it yields CASSQGGGPRAVSPLHF. The chain employs TRBV4-2 and TRBJ1-6, with TRBD1 matching 7 bases. The CDR3 length is 17 residues. V dropped 1 base and J dropped 9; count of bases not matched to a gene: 12. The germline V gene has CDR1 LGHNA and CDR2 YNFKEQ.